Detailed here is one T cell receptor (beta chain). Which antigen it targets is not known. Base qualities were left out, and no much larger clone turns up one base away. The CDR3, from cysteine to phenylalanine, totals 12 residues. Only the CDR3 DNA stays, 36 bases, in frame from base 1. CDR1 and CDR2 are drawn from the germline V gene: SGHAT, FQNNGV. Trimming removed 5 bases from V and 4 bases from J, leaving 8 bases between the germline ends. The sample originates from a study of human T cells and chemical hapten exposure (dated by TCRdb to about 2021). For the wider study: For sensitization, 2% DPC in acetone was applied to a 2 cm by 2 cm area of upper inner arm skin. Libraries were pooled for sequencing, and variation in per-sample TCR yields was attributed mainly to small differences in library volumes within the pool. Throughout the approximately 23-week study period, patients were also given weekly therapeutic DPC doses on the scalp. Twenty-nine alopecia patients provided blood for TCR sequencing at one to four time points (pre-sensitization, 2, 6 and 24 weeks). Both TCR alpha and TCR beta chains were sequenced from each blood RNA sample. Patient blood was sampled pre-sensitization (week 0) and at 2, 6 and about 24 weeks after DPC sensitization. Patch testing on the upper back used Finn chambers containing 0.01% DPC, with scoring done after 6 days according to International Contact Dermatitis Research Group standards. Peripheral blood TCR repertoire changes were tracked in vivo in alopecia patients during primary and secondary sensitization to the hapten diphenylcyclopropenone (DPC). The patient cohort, mostly female, included alopecia areata with under or over 50% scalp involvement, alopecia totalis and alopecia universalis.

This specimen's time point label, per the study, means: pre-sensitization, week 0. The sample's treatment or condition label, decoded: therapeutic diphenylcyclopropenone sensitization with weekly scalp DPC. Total RNA was isolated from unfractionated whole blood collected in Tempus Blood RNA tubes. At each patch-test visit, blood was drawn before the patch test was applied. Eligible patients were aged 18 to 70, diagnosed with alopecia, deemed suitable for DPC therapy, and excluded if pregnant. What the authors observed across the whole study: Repeated subsampling changed both the strength of the expansion versus patch-test correlation and the threshold at which the correlation became significant. Significantly more large CDR3 similarity clusters were formed by expanded TCRs than by pre-sensitization or healthy control sets, consistent with antigen-driven responses. Patch test score was positively correlated with the number of PT1 expanded TCRs, with significance at thresholds 8, 16 and 32 but not at 4. DPC sensitization did not change how many TCRs were above 1 in 1000 frequency, and no evidence was found of alterations in global repertoire structure. Because all patients had alopecia, a presumed autoimmune disease, the immune response of the patients might differ from that of healthy individuals.

The library was generated by RACE. Sequencing took place on a NextSeq 500. During library preparation, unique molecular identifiers were attached to individual cDNA molecules so that TCRs could be counted quantitatively and reproducibly. Processing in the source paper ran as follows. A median of about 87,000 TCRs per sample was observed, with a range of roughly 20,000 to 750,000. V, J and CDR3 annotation of the TCR reads was carried out using the Decombinator software suite. To make PS versus PT1 abundance plots, every sample was subsampled to the same number of TCRs (28,000). Expanded TCRs were defined as absent before sensitization and observed at least eight times at the 2-week time point. TCRdb reworked the public reads: Q25 trimming with fastp, MiXCR clone assembly, productive beta chains retained. Each record represents a unique CDR3 protein, reported with the most common genes and DNA among its rows. These V and J calls are TCRdb output, not the study's own analysis. This sample comprises about 55,000 distinct CDR3 sequences, 9.5% to 10% of them detected only once. The ten largest clonotypes hold 9.5% to 10% of the sample.

The input for sequencing was whole blood, taken in connection with sensitization to the hapten diphenylcyclopropenone (DPC). The TCR originated in a woman in her twenties or thirties with alopecia areata. Some clones in this sample may be carry-over from other donors' samples. In this chain, TRBV11-2 is recombined with TRBJ2-5, with the D gene not confidently named. CDR3 reads: CASSRPGETQYF. The DNA sequence is given as TGTGCCAGCAGCCGACCTGGAGAGACCCAGTACTTC.